Below, 20 T cell receptor beta chains from the same sample are listed, as sequenced in a study of patients and donors after allogeneic stem cell transplantation. TCRdb recomputed calls from the RT-PCR reads with MiXCR, one row per CDR3 protein. This table holds roughly 150,000 distinct CDR3 sequences, nearly 25% found once. The sequenced sample consisted of blood, either unsorted or a sorted T cell fraction (not recorded which). Source of these receptors: a human donor who was either an allogeneic HSCT recipient or a stem cell or donor lymphocyte infusion donor (not recorded which). It is not recorded whose cells these are; they may come from a transplant donor.

This clonotype was detected ten times or more. The chain is built from TRBV5-1 and TRBJ1-1; D is unresolved. The CDR3 extends over 13 amino acids. Germline lookup yields CDR1 SGHRS and CDR2 YFSETQ. The V end lost 2 bases, the J end lost 1 base, and 6 bases lay between the germline ends. The CDR3 reads CASSFKGNTEAFF. The CDR3 coding sequence is TGCGCCAGCAGCTTCAAGGGGAACACTGAAGCTTTCTTT.

The V gene is TRBV4-1, the J gene TRBJ1-2; D not certain. Trimming shortened V by 1 base and J by 2 bases, and 14 bases separated the two germline ends. The CDR3 is 16 residues long. The germline CDR1 and CDR2 sequences are MGHRA and YSYEKL. CDR3 residues: CASSQVIFGRNYGYTF. CDR3 nucleotides: TGCGCCAGCAGCCAAGTTATTTTCGGCAGGAACTATGGCTACACCTTC.

This clonotype has a count of ten or more. This chain uses TRBV5-1 with TRBJ1-2; D remains ambiguous. There are 12 residues in the CDR3. Germline CDR1 is SGHRS and CDR2 is YFSETQ. The ends were cut back, 4 bases at V and 6 bases at J, with 10 bases in the middle. CDR3 nucleotide sequence: TGCGCCAGCAGCCCCGGCCTCGATGGCTACACCTTC. This codes for CASSPGLDGYTF.

This clonotype showed up just a few times. The CDR3 DNA reads TGTGCCAGCAGTCCCCTGACAGGGCCTAACTATGGCTACACCTTC. Translation gives CASSPLTGPNYGYTF. The chain joins TRBV12-3 or TRBV12-4 to TRBJ1-2; 7 bases map to TRBD1. This CDR3 has 15 residues. V was clipped by 5 bases and J by 0 bases; unmatched bases: 6.

This clonotype was observed at least ten times. V and J are TRBV12-3 or TRBV12-4 and TRBJ1-5, with D hard to call. With 6 bases removed from V and 5 bases from J, the gap between germline ends came to 11 bases. The CDR3 length is 13 residues. The CDR3 here is CASSLAGYQPQHF. The CDR3, as DNA: TGTGCCAGCAGCTTGGCGGGGTATCAGCCCCAGCATTTT.

This clonotype has just one count. The V call is TRBV7-6, the J call TRBJ2-3, with 7 bases that match TRBD1. The CDR3 is 16 residues long. After removal of 2 bases from V and 7 bases from J, the junction contained 12 bases not matched to a gene. Germline CDR1 and CDR2: SGHVS and FNYEAQ. As DNA, the CDR3 is TGTGCCAGCAGCTTATTGGGTGGGGAAGGGGGCCATACGCAGTATTTT. Encoded protein: CASSLLGGEGGHTQYF.

The chain is built from TRBV6-5 and TRBJ1-1, with a possible D match to TRBD1 (5 bases). The V end lost 4 bases, the J end lost 1 base, and 13 bases lay between the germline ends. The CDR3 has 15 amino acids. Germline V gene sequence: CDR1 MNHEY, CDR2 SVGAGI. For the CDR3, the DNA is TGTGCCAGCAGTTCCAACAGGAGGGGGAACACTGAAGCTTTCTTT. It yields the protein CASSSNRRGNTEAFF.

With regard to this clonotype: The conserved closing phenylalanine or tryptophan is absent in this CDR3, likely reflecting a read error. The chain recombines TRBV15 with TRBJ2-3, with 11 positions matching TRBD2. This CDR3 spans 19 amino acids. V dropped 0 bases and J dropped 1; count of bases not matched to a gene: 9. Germline V lookup: CDR1 LNHNV, CDR2 YYDKDF (reference sequence). The chain's CDR3 is CATSRDLRTSGSGTDTQYL. For the CDR3, the DNA is TGTGCCACCAGCAGAGATCTTAGGACTAGCGGGTCGGGCACAGATACGCAGTATTTG.

The chain carries TRBV6-2 or TRBV6-3 and TRBJ2-1; tentative D call: TRBD2 (5 bases). Germline assignment: CDR1 MNHEY and CDR2 SVGEGT. The CDR3 extends over 16 amino acids. V lost 2 bases and J 8 bases, leaving 19 bases between the germline ends. CDR3 region: CASSYDLGSLRDEQFF. In DNA form, the CDR3 reads TGTGCCAGCAGTTACGACCTGGGCAGCTTGCGGGATGAGCAGTTCTTC.

This clonotype was counted only a few times. CDR3 DNA sequence: TGTGCCAGCAGTTTTAGTAGGGCGCGGAACACCGGGGAGCTGTTTTTT. Translating it yields CASSFSRARNTGELFF. The chain links TRBV12-3 or TRBV12-4 to TRBJ2-2; D call uncertain. CDR3 length: 16 amino acids. Trimming took off 3 bases at V and 1 base at J, with 12 bases between the two ends.

Written as DNA, the CDR3 is TGTGCCAGCAGCCCGGACGCCGGGGTGAGCAATCAGCCCCAGCATTTT. Amino acids: CASSPDAGVSNQPQHF. The gene calls are TRBV7-8 and TRBJ1-5; no clear D. The CDR3 is 16 residues long. V was cut by 5 bases and J by 1 base, with 15 bases left in between. The germline V gene encodes CDR1 SGHVS and CDR2 FQNEAQ.

The chain joins TRBV20-1 to TRBJ1-2; D is uncertain. Germline CDR1 DFQATT, CDR2 SNEGSKA (reference sequence). The CDR3 is made up of 15 amino acids. V was clipped by 3 bases and J by 2 bases, with 16 bases between them. DNA for the CDR3: TGCAGTGCTAGTTTTCCCTCATACTGGAACTATGGCTACACCTTC. It translates to CSASFPSYWNYGYTF.

The J gene is TRBJ2-1, the V gene TRBV4-3, with a possible D match to TRBD1 (5 bases). In germline, CDR1 is LGHNA, CDR2 YSLEER. This CDR3 has 14 amino acids. With 6 bases removed from V and 2 bases from J, the gap between germline ends came to 11 bases. CDR3 sequence reads: CASSQGRTYNEQFF. CDR3 coding DNA: TGCGCCAGCAGTCAGGGTAGGACCTACAATGAGCAGTTCTTC.

V usage is TRBV11-2 and J usage is TRBJ2-1; D is unclear. Germline assignment: CDR1 SGHAT and CDR2 FQNNGV. Trimming left V 4 bases short and J 6 bases short, with 7 bases between. The CDR3 is made up of 12 amino acids. The CDR3 loop reads CASSWSINEQFF. For the CDR3, the DNA is TGTGCCAGCAGCTGGTCTATCAATGAGCAGTTCTTC. Full variable domain (outside the CDR3, taken from reference TRBV11-2 and TRBJ2-1): EAGVAQSPRYKIIEKRQSVAFWCNPISGHATLYWYQQILGQGPKLLIQFQNNGVVDDSQLPKDRFSAERLKGVDSTLKIQPAKLEDSAVYLCASSWSINEQFFGPGTRLTVL.

The chain carries TRBV5-1 and TRBJ2-2; tentatively, D is TRBD2 (6 bases). CDR3 length: 21 amino acids. Looked up from germline, CDR1 is SGHRS and CDR2 is YFSETQ. V was shortened by 0 bases and J by 4 bases, with 28 bases between the two germline ends. CDR3 sequence reads: CASSLGRTGNKKPGGTGELFF. DNA of the CDR3: TGCGCCAGCAGCTTGGGTAGGACCGGAAACAAGAAACCCGGGGGCACCGGGGAGCTGTTTTTT.

J is TRBJ2-5 and V is TRBV9; unclear D gene. Germline CDR1 SGDLS, CDR2 YYNGEE. V was shortened by 4 bases and J by 5 bases, with 9 bases between the two germline ends. The CDR3 covers 12 residues. CDR3 sequence: CASSKADETQYF. In nucleotides, the CDR3 is TGTGCCAGCAGCAAAGCCGATGAGACCCAGTACTTC.

The chain is built from TRBV2 and TRBJ2-5, with D perhaps matching TRBD1 or TRBD2 (5 bases each). Germline CDR1 is SNHLY and CDR2 is FYNNEI. V was shortened by 5 bases and J by 4 bases, with 11 bases between the two germline ends. CDR3 size: 13 residues. CDR3 loop: CASSRDGGETQYF. The CDR3 bases are TGTGCCAGCAGTAGGGACGGAGGAGAGACCCAGTACTTC.

This clonotype was observed a handful of times. The V call is TRBV5-6, the J call TRBJ2-1; D might be TRBD1 (6 bases). V was pared by 5 bases and J by 5 bases, with 23 bases between. CDR3 length: 17 residues. Per germline, CDR1 SGHDT and CDR2 YYEEEE. The CDR3 here is CASSSKPGTKAHNEQFF. Here the CDR3 DNA reads TGTGCCAGCAGTTCGAAGCCCGGGACAAAAGCCCACAATGAGCAGTTCTTC.

A few counts support this clonotype. The V call is TRBV15, the J call TRBJ1-2; 9 positions match TRBD1. V shed 8 bases and J 7 bases; nucleotides not matched to a gene: 14. Germline lookup yields CDR1 LNHNV and CDR2 YYDKDF (reference sequence). The length of the CDR3 is 15 residues. In nucleotides, the CDR3 is TGTGCCACCTCATCTGGACAGGGGCATACTAGTGGCTACACCTTC. Translated: CATSSGQGHTSGYTF.

This clonotype turned up a few times. The CDR3 region is CSVEVLSRAFGYTF. The CDR3 coding sequence is TGCAGCGTTGAAGTCCTAAGCAGGGCTTTTGGCTACACCTTC. The V and J genes are TRBV29-1 and TRBJ1-2, with D possibly TRBD1 on 5 matching bases. This CDR3 spans 14 amino acids. CDR1 is SQVTM, CDR2 ANQGSEA, per germline. V was clipped by 1 base and J by 7 bases, with 16 bases between them.